The 20 T cell receptor beta chains reported below all come from one sample, sequenced in a study of blood T cell repertoires in COVID-19. Assay used: immunoSEQ multiplex PCR; TCRdb lists only in-frame clones, some missing. Among 85,000 to 100,000 clones, around 80% were seen once, and the ten largest hold 8% to 9%. The source material was peripheral blood. The receptors were sampled from a man aged 45-65 years who had recovered from COVID-19.

The chain carries TRBV7-2 and TRBJ2-5, with TRBD2 as a possible D gene (5 bases). CDR1 and CDR2 (germline): SGHTA, FQGNSA. There are 15 residues in the CDR3. Trimming took 1 base from V and 2 from J, leaving 11 bases between them. The DNA for the CDR3 is TGTGCCAGCAGCTTAGGTGGGGAGCAGCAAGAGACCCAGTACTTC. Translating gives CASSLGGEQQETQYF.

V gene TRBV4-2 combines with J gene TRBJ2-3; tentatively, D is TRBD1 (5 bases). CDR3 length equals 14 residues. V lost 6 bases, J lost 2 bases, and 12 bases lay in between. The germline CDR1 and CDR2 sequences are LGHNA and YNFKEQ. The CDR3 is CASRGQGVTDTQYF. CDR3 bases: TGTGCCAGCAGAGGGCAGGGTGTCACAGATACGCAGTATTTT.

This chain joins TRBV6-5 and TRBJ1-2; D is perhaps TRBD1 (6 bases). This CDR3 spans 14 amino acids. The germline V gene has CDR1 MNHEY and CDR2 SVGAGI. Trimming stripped 4 bases from V and 5 bases from J, with 14 bases between. The CDR3 DNA is TGTGCCAGCAGTTTCCTCACACAGGGATATGGCTACACCTTC. Its protein is CASSFLTQGYGYTF.

The chain employs TRBV14 and TRBJ1-4; D is unresolved. With 1 base removed from V and 0 bases from J, the gap between germline ends came to 12 bases. The CDR3 consists of 17 residues. Germline V gene data show CDR1 as SGHDN and CDR2 as FVKESK. The CDR3 DNA reads TGTGCCAGCAGCCAAGCCCCTCCGGGATCAACTAATGAAAAACTGTTTTTT. This sequence encodes CASSQAPPGSTNEKLFF.

The chain links TRBV2 to TRBJ2-1; TRBD1 agrees at 8 bases. This CDR3 has 12 amino acids. The germline gives CDR1 SNHLY, CDR2 FYNNEI. The V segment lost 3 bases and the J segment 14 bases; nucleotides outside the gene matches: 6. Here the CDR3 reads CASSDSGQGEFF. The CDR3 nucleotides read TGTGCCAGCAGTGATTCTGGACAGGGAGAGTTCTTC.

The rearrangement uses TRBV5-5 and TRBJ2-5; TRBD1 agrees at 7 bases. The CDR3 is made up of 15 amino acids. J lost 4 bases, V lost 5 bases, and 11 bases had no gene match. Germline values: CDR1 SGHKS, CDR2 YYEKEE (reference sequence). CDR3: CASSPAGTVLETQYF. CDR3 in DNA: TGTGCCAGCAGTCCAGCCGGGACAGTATTAGAGACCCAGTACTTC. Together with reference TRBV5-5 and TRBJ2-5, the CDR3 gives the full variable domain: DAGVTQSPTHLIKTRGQQVTLRCSPISGHKSVSWYQQVLGQGPQFIFQYYEKEERGRGNFPDRFSARQFPNYSSELNVNALLLGDSALYLCASSPAGTVLETQYFGPGTRLLVL.

The chain carries TRBV9 and TRBJ2-3; D gene unclear. CDR3 length: 14 residues. The germline CDR1 and CDR2 sequences are SGDLS and YYNGEE. V was clipped by 2 bases and J by 0 bases, with 7 bases between them. CDR3 nucleotides: TGTGCCAGCAGCGTCTCTATAAGCACAGATACGCAGTATTTT. Translating it yields CASSVSISTDTQYF. Complete variable domain (other parts from reference TRBV9 and TRBJ2-3): DSGVTQTPKHLITATGQRVTLRCSPRSGDLSVYWYQQSLDQGLQFLIQYYNGEERAKGNILERFSAQQFPDLHSELNLSSLELGDSALYFCASSVSISTDTQYFGPGTRLTVL.

V is TRBV27 and J is TRBJ2-6, with D perhaps matching TRBD2 (6 bases). Between the trimmed V and J ends, which lost 5 bases and 0 bases, there was a span of 11 bases. In germline, CDR1 is MNHEY, CDR2 SMNVEV (reference sequence). This CDR3 is built from 16 residues. The CDR3 region is CASSTDGGSGANVLTF. Here the CDR3 DNA reads TGTGCCAGCAGTACGGACGGGGGCTCTGGGGCCAACGTCCTGACTTTC.

The gene calls are TRBV19 and TRBJ2-2; D gene uncertain. This CDR3 is 12 amino acids long. Germline lookup yields CDR1 LNHDA and CDR2 SQIVND (reference sequence). Trimming shortened V by 7 bases and J by 2 bases, and 5 bases separated the two germline ends. This CDR3 reads CASNLNTGELFF. In nucleotides, the CDR3 is TGTGCCAGTAACCTAAACACCGGGGAGCTGTTTTTT.

This clone was observed a handful of times. The rearrangement uses TRBV5-5 and TRBJ1-2; 7 positions match TRBD1. Looked up from germline, CDR1 is SGHKS and CDR2 is YYEKEE (reference sequence). Unmatched junction bases numbered 6, after V lost 1 base and J lost 3 bases. The length of the CDR3 is 15 residues. The CDR3 spells CASSLLQGTYYGYTF. In nucleotides, the CDR3 is TGTGCCAGCAGCTTGTTACAGGGGACATACTATGGCTACACCTTC.

The chain joins TRBV5-1 to TRBJ2-1; 7 nucleotides line up with TRBD1. The CDR3 is 14 residues long. J was trimmed by 4 bases and V by 4 bases; bases with no gene match: 5. Germline values: CDR1 SGHRS, CDR2 YFSETQ. The CDR3 reads CASSGTEMYNEQFF. CDR3 DNA sequence: TGCGCCAGCAGCGGGACAGAGATGTACAATGAGCAGTTCTTC.

This clone was seen ten or more times. The V gene is TRBV19, the J gene TRBJ1-5; D is possibly TRBD1 (5 bases). The CDR3 is 14 amino acids. V was pared by 2 bases and J by 6 bases, with 11 bases between. Germline CDR1 is LNHDA and CDR2 is SQIVND (reference sequence). The CDR3 is CASSIKGFGQPQHF. The CDR3 DNA reads as TGTGCCAGTAGTATAAAGGGGTTCGGTCAGCCCCAGCATTTT.

The gene calls are TRBV24-1 and TRBJ2-5, with TRBD1 matching over 12 bases. The CDR3 sequence is 15 residues long. Germline V gives CDR1 KGHDR, CDR2 SFDVKD. J was trimmed by 2 bases and V by 10 bases; bases with no gene match: 7. The DNA of the CDR3 is TGTGCCACAGGGACAGGGGGCTTTGGACAAGAGACCCAGTACTTC. This encodes CATGTGGFGQETQYF.

The chain carries TRBV6-2 or TRBV6-3 and TRBJ1-6; no reliable D call. Germline V CDR1 and CDR2: MNHEY, SVGEGT. Trimming left V 6 bases short and J 3 bases short, with 12 bases between. The CDR3 contains 15 residues. The CDR3 coding sequence is TGTGCCAGCAGCCCAGCATACTTCTATAATTCACCCCTCCACTTT. Amino acid sequence: CASSPAYFYNSPLHF.

The rearrangement uses TRBV10-3 and TRBJ2-3, with 7 bases fitting TRBD1. Losses at the gene ends were 5 bases for V and 0 bases for J; bases not matched to a gene: 5. The CDR3 spans 15 residues. Germline lookup yields CDR1 ENHRY and CDR2 SYGVKD. CDR3 loop: CAISWTGPSTDTQYF. The CDR3 DNA reads as TGTGCCATCAGTTGGACAGGACCTAGCACAGATACGCAGTATTTT.

Points on this clone: The same CDR3 is also encoded by other DNA sequences in this sample. The CDR3 region is CASSPDRSGNTIYF. The CDR3 coding sequence is TGTGCCAGCAGCCCGGACAGGTCTGGAAACACCATATATTTT. The chain uses TRBV5-6 and TRBJ1-3; 7 positions match TRBD1. This CDR3 region has 14 residues. With 4 bases clipped from V and 1 base from J, the junction kept 2 bases outside the gene matches. The germline gives CDR1 SGHDT, CDR2 YYEEEE.

The J gene is TRBJ1-2, the V gene TRBV12-3 or TRBV12-4, with D perhaps matching TRBD1 (5 bases). The V and J ends lost 5 bases and 4 bases respectively, with 11 bases between them. This CDR3 region has 13 residues. CDR3 loop: CASSPRTLYGYTF. CDR3 nucleotides: TGTGCCAGCAGTCCGCGGACACTCTATGGCTACACCTTC.

The chain uses TRBV12-3 or TRBV12-4 and TRBJ1-2; 7 nucleotides line up with TRBD1. With 5 bases clipped from V and 7 bases from J, the junction kept 4 bases outside the gene matches. This CDR3 spans 12 amino acids. The CDR3 reads CASSPGGIGYTF. CDR3 coding DNA: TGTGCCAGCAGTCCAGGGGGGATTGGCTACACCTTC.

The chain recombines TRBV10-1 with TRBJ2-3; 15 positions agree with TRBD2. This CDR3 region has 16 residues. Germline V gene data show CDR1 as WNHNN and CDR2 as SYGVQD (reference sequence). The V segment lost 2 bases and the J segment 4 bases; nucleotides outside the gene matches: 1. CDR3: CASSERTSGGADTQYF. The CDR3 DNA follows: TGCGCCAGCAGTGAGAGGACTAGCGGGGGGGCAGATACGCAGTATTTT.

This chain's CDR3 is CASSSSSGAQNSPLHF. The CDR3 DNA is TGTGCCAGCTCCTCGTCGTCAGGGGCGCAAAATTCACCCCTCCACTTT. V usage is TRBV2 and J usage is TRBJ1-6, with a tentative D call TRBD1 (6 bases). The CDR3 is made up of 16 amino acids. V lost 8 bases to trimming and J lost 7 bases, with 21 bases between them. Germline values: CDR1 SNHLY, CDR2 FYNNEI.